Detailed here is one T cell receptor beta chain. The antigen remains undetermined. There were healthy Caucasian individuals from Russia, aged roughly 6 to 100, serving as donors. The data belong to a study of blood T cells in healthy people across ages. Study-wide results and caveats: PBMCs went unsorted, and a conclusive naive versus antigen-experienced comparison was therefore prevented.

A sample-barcoded 5' primer and a J-beta primer mix were used in a second PCR of roughly 6 to 11 cycles. Carrying 12 random nucleotides, a template-switch adaptor labeled each individual cDNA molecule. TCRdb re-derived calls from the 5' RACE reads in MiXCR, one entry per CDR3 protein. The repertoire includes 1.5 million to 2 million distinct CDR3 sequences, approximately 28% of them detected once, and 7.7% sits in the top ten. Sequenced input: blood. This receptor was obtained from a woman younger than 45 in good health.

CDR3 sequence (DNA): TGTGCCAGCCGCCGACAGGGGGGCGACTATGGCTACACCTTC. This sequence encodes CASRRQGGDYGYTF. The chain couples TRBV6-1 to TRBJ1-2; 9 positions agree with TRBD1. J was trimmed by 3 bases and V by 8 bases; bases with no gene match: 7. Germline CDR1 MNHNS, CDR2 SASEGT. The CDR3 has 14 residues.